The 27 T cell receptor beta chains listed next were all sequenced from one sample in a study of shared clonotypes between healthy human individuals. Repertoires were generated with immunoSEQ multiplex PCR, while TCRdb's copy carries only in-frame clones and drops some. Of some 2,000,000 clones in the sample, 85% to 95% were seen once. Sample: naive CD4+ T cells sorted from blood. Subset given: CD45RA+ positively selected. These receptors were obtained from a young man in good health.

Turning to this clone: Germline and junction disagree at one end, which may indicate a read error. Other DNA sequences in the sample encode the same CDR3. The chain combines TRBV7-7 with TRBJ2-5; TRBD2 aligns across 11 bases. This CDR3 contains 14 residues. Germline V gene sequence: CDR1 SSHAT, CDR2 FNYEAQ (reference sequence). CDR3 loop: CASSQGLAGETQYF. CDR3 in DNA: TGTGCTAGCAGCCAAGGACTAGCGGGTGAGACCCAGTACTTC. The whole variable domain, filled in from reference TRBV7-7 and TRBJ2-5, reads GAGVSQSPRYKVTKRGQDVTLRCDPISSHATLYWYQQALGQGPEFLTYFNYEAQPDKSGLPSDRFSAERPEGSISTLTIQRTEQRDSAMYRCASSQGLAGETQYFGPGTRLLVL.

The count of this clone is one. The chain is built from TRBV2 and TRBJ1-5; tentatively, D is TRBD1 (6 bases). Trimming removed 8 bases from V and 2 bases from J, with 19 bases in between. This CDR3 is 16 amino acids long. Per the germline V gene, CDR1 is SNHLY and CDR2 is FYNNEI. The DNA of the CDR3 is TGTGCCAGCTCCGCCCCGGGGGGCTTCGGCAATCAGCCCCAGCATTTT. It yields the protein CASSAPGGFGNQPQHF. The full variable domain, its missing parts supplied by reference TRBV2 and TRBJ1-5, is EPEVTQTPSHQVTQMGQEVILRCVPISNHLYFYWYRQILGQKVEFLVSFYNNEISEKSEIFDDQFSVERPDGSNFTLKIRSTKLEDSAMYFCASSAPGGFGNQPQHFGDGTRLSIL.

The chain has TRBV6-5 and TRBJ2-1; 9 bases are a match to TRBD2. This CDR3 has 15 residues. With 6 bases clipped from V and 8 bases from J, the junction kept 11 bases outside the gene matches. Germline-derived CDR1 and CDR2 are MNHEY and SVGAGI. The CDR3 coding sequence is TGTGCCAGCAGCAGCGGGGGCGGGGGGGCGTATGAGCAGTTCTTC. Residues: CASSSGGGGAYEQFF.

This chain links TRBV6-4 with TRBJ2-7; perhaps D is TRBD1 or TRBD2 (5 bases each). The CDR3 consists of 18 residues. The ends were cut back, 2 bases at V and 0 bases at J, with 20 bases in the middle. Germline V gene sequence: CDR1 MRHNA, CDR2 SNTAGT. CDR3 protein: CASSDRAKGPRSSYEQYF. CDR3 nucleotides: TGTGCCAGCAGTGACCGAGCTAAGGGACCCAGGAGCTCCTACGAGCAGTACTTC.

This clone was detected only once. The V gene is TRBV18, the J gene TRBJ2-3; possible D gene TRBD2, 6 bases. The CDR3 contains 16 residues. V dropped 4 bases and J dropped 2 bases, with 16 bases sitting between them. CDR1 is KGHSH, CDR2 LQKENI, per germline. CDR3 in amino acids: CASSRGDSVPTDTQYF. CDR3 DNA: TGTGCCAGCTCACGGGGGGATAGCGTTCCCACAGATACGCAGTATTTT.

The chain couples TRBV2 to TRBJ1-1; D remains unclear. The germline V gene has CDR1 SNHLY and CDR2 FYNNEI. The CDR3 extends over 15 amino acids. V lost 4 bases to trimming and J lost 4 bases, with 16 bases between them. CDR3 coding DNA: TGTGCCAGCAGTGGAGGCAAGGTCTTCTTCACTGAAGCTTTCTTT. It is translated as CASSGGKVFFTEAFF.

This chain joins TRBV23-1 and TRBJ2-7; 10 bases map to TRBD1. TRBV23-1 is filed as an ORF, its function uncertain. This CDR3 has 18 amino acids. Trimming at V came to 4 bases and at J to 4 bases, leaving 16 bases not matched to a gene. Here the CDR3 DNA reads TGCGCCAGCAGTCGCCGGACAGGGGGTATGTGCGGATTATACGAGCAGTACTTC. Amino acid sequence: CASSRRTGGMCGLYEQYF.

The genes are TRBV14 and TRBJ2-7; the match to TRBD1 covers 9 bases. The length of the CDR3 is 14 residues. The junction had 2 bases not matched to a gene; V was cut back by 2 bases and J by 3 bases. The germline V gene has CDR1 SGHDN and CDR2 FVKESK. The CDR3 here is CASSQTGQGYEQYF. The CDR3 nucleotides read TGTGCCAGCAGCCAAACGGGACAGGGCTACGAGCAGTACTTC.

This clone was picked up one time. The chain couples TRBV4-3 to TRBJ2-1; D gene ambiguous. The germline CDR1 and CDR2 sequences are LGHNA and YSLEER. There are 15 residues in the CDR3. Trimming shortened V by 1 base and J by 2 bases, and 9 bases separated the two germline ends. CDR3 amino acids: CASSQAGLTYNEQFF. The CDR3 DNA sequence: TGCGCCAGCAGCCAAGCGGGCCTAACCTACAATGAGCAGTTCTTC.

The chain uses TRBV2 and TRBJ2-1; the match to TRBD2 covers 8 bases. This CDR3 is built from 16 residues. Germline CDR1 reads SNHLY; CDR2 reads FYNNEI. V dropped 4 bases and J dropped 0; count of bases not matched to a gene: 5. DNA of the CDR3: TGTGCCAGCAGTGTAAAAGCGGGGGTCTCCTACAATGAGCAGTTCTTC. Protein: CASSVKAGVSYNEQFF.

The V and J genes are TRBV7-2 and TRBJ1-6; D is ambiguous. The CDR3 consists of 14 residues. Germline V gene lookup returns CDR1 SGHTA and CDR2 FQGNSA. V was clipped by 0 bases and J by 9 bases, with 9 bases between them. This chain's CDR3 is CASSLAEGVSPLHF. CDR3 coding DNA: TGTGCCAGCAGCTTAGCGGAGGGCGTTTCACCCCTCCACTTT.

This sequence joins TRBV18 and TRBJ2-7; D perhaps matches TRBD2 (6 bases). The CDR3 covers 14 residues. Germline CDR1 reads KGHSH; CDR2 reads LQKENI. V was shortened by 6 bases and J by 2 bases, with 14 bases between the two germline ends. This CDR3 is CASSVQEGTYEQYF. In DNA form, the CDR3 reads TGTGCCAGCTCCGTTCAGGAGGGAACCTACGAGCAGTACTTC. The whole variable domain, filled in from reference TRBV18 and TRBJ2-7, reads NAGVMQNPRHLVRRRGQEARLRCSPMKGHSHVYWYRQLPEEGLKFMVYLQKENIIDESGMPKERFSAEFPKEGPSILRIQQVVRGDSAAYFCASSVQEGTYEQYFGPGTRLTVT.

Concerning this clone itself: A much larger clone differs from this one at a single base, so this may be a read error. Other DNA variants within this sample encode the same CDR3. The chain employs TRBV2 and TRBJ1-2; D gene uncertain. The ends were cut back, 2 bases at V and 5 bases at J, with 6 bases in the middle. Germline CDR1 is SNHLY and CDR2 is FYNNEI. The CDR3 is 12 residues long. The CDR3 sequence: CASSEPGYGYTF. CDR3 in DNA: TGTGCCAGCAGTGAACCTGGGTATGGCTACACCTTC.

CDR3 DNA: TGCGCCAGCAGGGAGACAGGGGAGACTGAAGCTTTCTTT. This encodes CASRETGETEAFF. The V gene is TRBV5-1, the J gene TRBJ1-1; TRBD1 matches at 8 bases. With V trimmed by 5 bases and J by 5 bases, 5 bases remained unmatched. Germline CDR1 and CDR2: SGHRS and YFSETQ. The CDR3 runs 13 residues.

The rearrangement uses TRBV6-4 and TRBJ2-6; D is undetermined. Germline V gene lookup returns CDR1 MRHNA and CDR2 SNTAGT. Deletions cut 6 bases from V and 0 bases from J, with 12 bases between. The CDR3 contains 16 residues. CDR3 sequence: CASSPNWVSGANVLTF. CDR3 nucleotide sequence: TGTGCCAGCAGCCCGAATTGGGTCTCTGGGGCCAACGTCCTGACTTTC.

This clone was found once. The chain employs TRBV6-1 and TRBJ2-7; D is ambiguous. Germline CDR1 is MNHNS and CDR2 is SASEGT. This CDR3 contains 13 residues. Trimming shortened V by 7 bases and J by 10 bases, and 20 bases separated the two germline ends. In nucleotides, the CDR3 is TGTGCCAGCACCCAAACGGGCCAGTACCACCAGTACTTC. Its translation: CASTQTGQYHQYF.

The V call is TRBV6-6, the J call TRBJ2-5, with unresolved D. Trimming cost V 3 bases and J 8 bases, with 16 bases left between them. The CDR3 sequence is 14 residues long. Germline V gene lookup returns CDR1 MNHNY and CDR2 SVGAGI (reference sequence). CDR3 DNA: TGTGCCAGCAGTTATTGGTCGGGTTTTCAAACCCAGTACTTC. It is translated as CASSYWSGFQTQYF.

The chain is built from TRBV5-4 and TRBJ1-5, with D hard to call. V was clipped by 4 bases and J by 7 bases, with 12 bases between them. Germline V gives CDR1 SGHNT, CDR2 YYREEE (reference sequence). There are 13 residues in the CDR3. The CDR3 coding sequence is TGTGCCAGCAGCCTAGACTACAGCCAGCCCCAGCATTTT. Residues: CASSLDYSQPQHF.

The table lists this clone with a few counts. CDR3 bases: TGTGCCAGCAGTCCCGGGACAGTAGGCACAGATACGCAGTATTTT. This sequence encodes CASSPGTVGTDTQYF. The chain couples TRBV28 to TRBJ2-3; 7 bases are shared with TRBD1. Germline V gene lookup returns CDR1 MDHEN and CDR2 SYDVKM. The CDR3 contains 15 residues. The V and J ends lost 5 bases and 1 base, in that order; junction bases with no gene match: 6.

The V and J genes are TRBV30 and TRBJ2-2; D may be TRBD2 (5 bases). The germline gives CDR1 GTSNPN, CDR2 SVGIG (reference sequence). The CDR3 contains 12 residues. Trimming took off 6 bases at V and 6 bases at J, with 11 bases between the two ends. The CDR3 sequence: CACHRGSGELFF. Written as DNA, the CDR3 is TGTGCCTGTCACCGGGGTTCCGGGGAGCTGTTTTTT.

J is TRBJ1-1 and V is TRBV29-1; the match to TRBD1 covers 7 bases. CDR1 is SQVTM and CDR2 is ANQGSEA in the germline V gene. The ends lost 5 bases at V and 5 bases at J; junction bases unmatched: 5. The CDR3 has 12 residues. CDR3 protein: CSVNRGETEAFF. The CDR3 nucleotides are TGCAGCGTTAACAGGGGTGAGACTGAAGCTTTCTTT.

This clone has at least ten counts. V usage is TRBV14 and J usage is TRBJ2-5; D perhaps matches TRBD1 (6 bases). Trimming left V 4 bases short and J 2 bases short, with 17 bases between. The germline CDR1 and CDR2 sequences are SGHDN and FVKESK. The CDR3 is 16 residues long. CDR3 residues: CASSLKQGGVQETQYF. DNA of the CDR3: TGTGCCAGCAGCCTAAAACAGGGTGGAGTGCAAGAGACCCAGTACTTC.

This chain connects TRBV7-9 to TRBJ1-4; D gene unclear. Trimming shortened V by 6 bases and J by 8 bases, and 13 bases separated the two germline ends. Germline V lookup: CDR1 SEHNR, CDR2 FQNEAQ (reference sequence). This CDR3 has 13 residues. The CDR3 DNA reads as TGTGCCAGCAGTCCCGTTGCGGGGGAAAAACTGTTTTTT. Translation: CASSPVAGEKLFF.

This chain links TRBV9 with TRBJ2-1; possible D gene TRBD1, 6 bases. CDR1 is SGDLS, CDR2 YYNGEE, per germline. The CDR3 runs to 17 residues. Trimming removed 3 bases at V and 0 bases at J, with 16 bases between. CDR3 region: CASSAYFGQSSYNEQFF. The CDR3 bases are TGTGCCAGCAGCGCCTATTTCGGACAGAGCTCCTACAATGAGCAGTTCTTC. The full variable domain, completed using reference TRBV9 and TRBJ2-1, is DSGVTQTPKHLITATGQRVTLRCSPRSGDLSVYWYQQSLDQGLQFLIQYYNGEERAKGNILERFSAQQFPDLHSELNLSSLELGDSALYFCASSAYFGQSSYNEQFFGPGTRLTVL.

This clone was counted once. The chain recombines TRBV6-1 with TRBJ2-6; D uncertain. The CDR3 sequence is 16 residues long. Trimming removed 3 bases from V and 0 bases from J, with 9 bases in between. CDR1 is MNHNS, CDR2 SASEGT, per germline. The CDR3 loop is CASSDQAASGANVLTF. The CDR3 DNA reads TGTGCCAGCAGTGACCAAGCAGCCTCTGGGGCCAACGTCCTGACTTTC.

The chain joins TRBV6-5 to TRBJ2-1; D possibly uses TRBD1 or TRBD2 (5 bases each). The V end lost 4 bases, the J end lost 6 bases, and 10 bases lay between the germline ends. The CDR3 runs 13 residues. Germline V gives CDR1 MNHEY, CDR2 SVGAGI. The CDR3 region has the DNA TGTGCCAGCAGTTGGGGACCACTCAATGAGCAGTTCTTC. This encodes CASSWGPLNEQFF.

The V and J genes are TRBV28 and TRBJ2-7; perhaps TRBD2 as D (6 bases). Germline-derived CDR1 and CDR2 are MDHEN and SYDVKM. CDR3 length: 16 residues. V was trimmed by 5 bases and J by 3 bases, leaving 20 bases between them. The CDR3 sequence: CASSPVGSQEGYEQYF. CDR3 nucleotide sequence: TGTGCCAGCAGTCCCGTCGGCTCCCAGGAGGGCTACGAGCAGTACTTC.